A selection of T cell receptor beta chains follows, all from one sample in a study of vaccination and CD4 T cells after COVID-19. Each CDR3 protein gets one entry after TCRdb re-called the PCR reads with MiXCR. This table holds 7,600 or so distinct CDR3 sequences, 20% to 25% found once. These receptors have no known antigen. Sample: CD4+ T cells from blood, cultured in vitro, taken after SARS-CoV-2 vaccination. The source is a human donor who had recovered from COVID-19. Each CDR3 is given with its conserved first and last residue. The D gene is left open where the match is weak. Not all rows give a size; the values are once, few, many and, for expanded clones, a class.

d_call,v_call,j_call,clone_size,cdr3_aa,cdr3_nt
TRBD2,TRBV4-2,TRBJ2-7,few,CASSQRASGGFEQYF,TGTGCCAGCAGCCAGCGAGCTAGCGGGGGTTTCGAGCAGTACTTC
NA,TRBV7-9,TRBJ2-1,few,CASSPGVAYNEQFF,TGTGCCAGCAGTCCCGGGGTGGCCTACAATGAGCAGTTCTTC
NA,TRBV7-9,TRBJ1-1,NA,CASTKLVVGGDTEAFF,TGTGCCAGCACAAAACTGGTTGTGGGGGGGGACACTGAAGCTTTCTTT
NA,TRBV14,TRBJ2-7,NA,CASSQEFLF,TGTGCCAGCAGCCAAGAATTCTTATTC
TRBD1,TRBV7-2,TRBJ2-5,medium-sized,CASSLSVTGVPETQYF,TGTGCCAGCAGCCTCTCCGTCACAGGGGTACCTGAGACCCAGTACTTC
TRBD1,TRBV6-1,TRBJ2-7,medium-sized,CASSARQGSEQYF,TGTGCCAGCAGTGCGCGACAGGGCAGCGAGCAGTACTTC
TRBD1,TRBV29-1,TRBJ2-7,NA,CSVEDRGRGNYYEQYF,TGCAGCGTTGAAGATCGGGGCAGGGGGAACTACTACGAGCAGTACTTC
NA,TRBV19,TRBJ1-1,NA,CASSIVPGMNTEAFF,TGTGCCAGTAGTATAGTTCCAGGGATGAACACTGAAGCTTTCTTT
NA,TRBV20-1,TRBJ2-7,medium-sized,CSARYRGLSYEQYF,TGCAGTGCTCGGTACAGGGGACTTTCCTACGAGCAGTACTTC
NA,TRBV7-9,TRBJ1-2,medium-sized,CASSLDTAGYTF,TGTGCCAGCAGCTTAGATACGGCCGGCTACACCTTC
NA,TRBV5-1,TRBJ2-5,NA,CASSGGNLETQYF,TGCGCCAGCAGCGGAGGAAATCTAGAGACCCAGTACTTC
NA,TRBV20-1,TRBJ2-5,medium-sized,CSARLPQETQYF,TGCAGTGCTAGACTTCCCCAAGAGACCCAGTACTTC
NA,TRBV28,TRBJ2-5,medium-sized,CASRKTGAQETQYF,TGTGCCAGCAGGAAGACAGGCGCCCAAGAGACCCAGTACTTC
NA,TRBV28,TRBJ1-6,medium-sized,CASISAGGHSPLHF,TGTGCCAGCATCTCGGCGGGCGGCCATTCACCCCTCCACTTT
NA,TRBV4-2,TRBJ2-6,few,CASSSRHPGANVLTF,TGTGCCAGCAGCTCCCGTCACCCTGGGGCCAACGTCCTGACTTTC
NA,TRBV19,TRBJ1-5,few,CASSIGSQPQHF,TGTGCCAGTAGTATAGGATCTCAGCCCCAGCATTTT
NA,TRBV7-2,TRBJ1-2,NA,CASSPYWTYYGYTF,TGTGCCAGCAGCCCCTATTGGACCTACTATGGCTACACCTTC
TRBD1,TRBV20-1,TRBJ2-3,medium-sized,CSARDPGQGSTDTQYF,TGCAGTGCTAGAGATCCCGGACAGGGAAGCACAGATACGCAGTATTTT
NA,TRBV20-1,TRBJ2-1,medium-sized,CSLSGGDYNEQFF,TGCAGCCTAAGCGGAGGCGATTACAATGAGCAGTTCTTC
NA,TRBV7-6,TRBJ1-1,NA,CASSPRGRGEVSGNTEAFF,TGTGCCAGCAGCCCCCGGGGCAGGGGAGAAGTTTCTGGTAACACTGAAGCTTTCTTT
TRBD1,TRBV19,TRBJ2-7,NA,CASSNRGAAYEQYF,TGTGCCAGTAGTAACAGGGGGGCAGCCTACGAGCAGTACTTC
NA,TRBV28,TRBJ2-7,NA,CASSPQEYEQYF,TGTGCCAGCAGCCCTCAGGAATACGAGCAGTACTTC
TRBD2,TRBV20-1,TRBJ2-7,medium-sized,CSAPKGGLTYEQYF,TGCAGTGCCCCAAAGGGAGGGCTAACCTACGAGCAGTACTTC
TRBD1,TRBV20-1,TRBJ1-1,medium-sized,CSASRQGLNTEAFF,TGCAGTGCTAGTCGACAGGGTCTGAACACTGAAGCTTTCTTT
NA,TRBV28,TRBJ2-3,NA,CASSPPGGVADTQYF,TGTGCCAGCAGTCCCCCTGGGGGAGTGGCAGATACGCAGTATTTT
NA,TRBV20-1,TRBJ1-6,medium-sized,CSARVWGAIADSPLHF,TGCAGTGCTAGAGTTTGGGGGGCCATCGCGGATTCACCCCTCCACTTT
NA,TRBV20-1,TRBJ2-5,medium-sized,CSARPPAGKETQYF,TGCAGTGCTCGGCCTCCTGCCGGGAAAGAGACCCAGTACTTC
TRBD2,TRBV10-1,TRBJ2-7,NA,CASSVSPGQIRLAGYYEQYF,TGCGCCAGCAGTGTTTCCCCGGGACAGATCAGGCTAGCGGGATACTACGAGCAGTACTTC
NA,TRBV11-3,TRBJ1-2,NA,CASSKDGTPYGYTF,TGTGCCAGCAGCAAGGACGGGACACCATATGGCTACACCTTC
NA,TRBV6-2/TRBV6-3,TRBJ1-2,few,CASSYGDTPQDGYTF,TGTGCCAGCAGTTACGGGGACACCCCGCAGGATGGCTACACCTTC
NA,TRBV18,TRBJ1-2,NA,CASSPASDSYGYTF,TGTGCCAGCTCACCTGCAAGCGACAGCTATGGCTACACCTTC
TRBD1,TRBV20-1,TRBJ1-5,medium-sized,CSATGTGVPPQHF,TGCAGTGCAACCGGGACAGGCGTTCCGCCCCAGCATTTT
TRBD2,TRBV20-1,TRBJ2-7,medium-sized,CSARDPGTSAYEQYF,TGCAGTGCTAGAGATCCCGGGACTAGCGCCTACGAGCAGTACTTC
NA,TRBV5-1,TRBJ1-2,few,CASSYDPVGGYTF,TGCGCCAGCAGCTACGACCCCGTTGGAGGCTACACCTTC
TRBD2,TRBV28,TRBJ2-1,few,CASSLIIGLAGEQFF,TGTGCCAGCAGTCTTATCATCGGACTAGCGGGTGAGCAGTTCTTC
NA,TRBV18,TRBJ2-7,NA,CASSPPLAQDEQYF,TGTGCCAGCTCACCACCACTAGCCCAGGACGAGCAGTACTTC
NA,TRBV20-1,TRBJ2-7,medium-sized,CSARDRQGRQYF,TGCAGTGCTAGAGATCGGCAGGGCAGGCAGTACTTC
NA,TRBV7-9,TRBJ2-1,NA,CASSQGTAIHNEQFF,TGTGCCAGCAGCCAAGGGACTGCTATCCACAATGAGCAGTTCTTC
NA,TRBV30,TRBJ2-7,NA,CAWSVFRDGLRGEQYF,TGTGCCTGGAGTGTATTTCGGGACGGCCTGAGGGGCGAGCAGTACTTC
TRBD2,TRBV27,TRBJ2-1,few,CASSSRLRLAGENNEQFF,TGTGCCAGCAGTTCCCGACTCAGACTAGCGGGGGAAAACAATGAGCAGTTCTTC